A single sample is the source of the 17 T cell receptor beta chains below, sequenced in a study of OX40 agonist ivuxolimab in advanced cancers. Sequenced by immunoSEQ multiplex PCR; TCRdb stores in-frame clones only, minus some. Seen here are 70,000 to 100,000 clones, 86% observed once, and the top ten hold around 2%. The specimen was CD4+ or CD8+ T cells sorted from blood, collected in a trial of the OX40 agonist ivuxolimab. These receptors all stem from an adult with an advanced solid tumor such as melanoma, head and neck, liver or kidney cancer.

A few counts support this clone. The chain combines TRBV14 with TRBJ2-4; D perhaps matches TRBD1 (6 bases). CDR3 size: 12 residues. V lost 5 bases to trimming and J lost 13 bases, with 15 bases between them. In germline, CDR1 is SGHDN, CDR2 FVKESK. CDR3 DNA: TGTGCCAGCAGCTTAGTCTGGGGGCCCCAGTACTTC. Its translation: CASSLVWGPQYF.

Only one count was recorded for this clone. The genes are TRBV29-1 and TRBJ1-4, with D perhaps TRBD1 (5 bases). This CDR3 comprises 14 residues. V shed 6 bases and J shed 6 bases, with 17 bases lying between them. The germline CDR1 and CDR2 sequences are SQVTM and ANQGSEA. CDR3 DNA: TGCAGCGTGGCGGCCGGGACGGCGGATGAAAAACTGTTTTTT. This codes for CSVAAGTADEKLFF.

The V call is TRBV2, the J call TRBJ1-2; D is ambiguous. With 5 bases removed from V and 0 bases from J, the gap between germline ends came to 16 bases. Germline V gene sequence: CDR1 SNHLY, CDR2 FYNNEI. This CDR3 spans 16 amino acids. CDR3 sequence: CASSRYPKISNYGYTF. The CDR3 nucleotides read TGTGCCAGCAGTCGCTACCCCAAGATATCTAACTATGGCTACACCTTC.

The chain carries TRBV5-1 and TRBJ1-1; unclear D gene. V was trimmed by 6 bases and J by 2 bases, leaving 11 bases between them. The CDR3 has 13 amino acids. The germline gives CDR1 SGHRS, CDR2 YFSETQ. The CDR3 DNA follows: TGCGCCAGCACGGCTCAGCGCAACACTGAAGCTTTCTTT. Amino acid sequence: CASTAQRNTEAFF.

V gene TRBV5-1 combines with J gene TRBJ2-3; 7 nucleotides agree with TRBD2. This CDR3 comprises 13 residues. Germline assignment: CDR1 SGHRS and CDR2 YFSETQ. V was clipped by 5 bases and J by 4 bases; unmatched bases: 4. CDR3 sequence reads: CASRTSASDTQYF. CDR3 bases: TGCGCCAGCAGAACTAGCGCATCAGATACGCAGTATTTT. The full variable domain, in which reference TRBV5-1 and TRBJ2-3 provide the parts outside the CDR3, is KAGVTQTPRYLIKTRGQQVTLSCSPISGHRSVSWYQQTPGQGLQFLFEYFSETQRNKGNFPGRFSGRQFSNSRSEMNVSTLELGDSALYLCASRTSASDTQYFGPGTRLTVL.

This chain joins TRBV6-1 and TRBJ1-4; 8 positions agree with TRBD1. Germline V lookup: CDR1 MNHNS, CDR2 SASEGT. With V trimmed by 3 bases and J by 6 bases, 3 bases remained unmatched. This CDR3 contains 14 residues. The CDR3 is CASSDGQGHEKLFF. CDR3 bases: TGTGCCAGCAGTGACGGACAGGGTCATGAAAAACTGTTTTTT.

V usage is TRBV9 and J usage is TRBJ1-1; TRBD1 agrees at 7 bases. Germline-derived CDR1 and CDR2 are SGDLS and YYNGEE. The CDR3 contains 15 residues. With V trimmed by 3 bases and J by 1 base, 6 bases remained unmatched. CDR3 protein: CASSAGDRKNTEAFF. The DNA for the CDR3 is TGTGCCAGCAGCGCCGGGGACAGAAAGAACACTGAAGCTTTCTTT.

This CDR3 reads CASRSDRGTGNTIYF. The CDR3 DNA follows: TGTGCCAGCAGATCGGACAGGGGGACTGGAAACACCATATATTTT. This chain connects TRBV6-5 to TRBJ1-3; the match to TRBD1 covers 10 bases. J gave up 2 bases and V 6 bases, and 4 bases lay outside the gene matches. In germline, CDR1 is MNHEY, CDR2 SVGAGI. The CDR3 contains 15 residues.

The genes are TRBV6-5 and TRBJ2-7; maybe TRBD2 (6 bases). V was cut by 4 bases and J by 5 bases, with 18 bases left in between. Germline V gene sequence: CDR1 MNHEY, CDR2 SVGAGI. The CDR3 loop spans 15 amino acids. The CDR3 loop is CASSSPRRGRDEQYF. CDR3 nucleotides: TGTGCCAGCAGTTCCCCGAGGAGGGGTAGGGACGAGCAGTACTTC.

This clone was seen a single time. This chain uses TRBV5-8 with TRBJ2-5, with 8 nucleotides matching TRBD1. Per the germline V gene, CDR1 is SGHTS and CDR2 is YDEGEE. This CDR3 contains 13 residues. V dropped 5 bases and J dropped 5; count of bases not matched to a gene: 5. The CDR3 sequence: CASRRTGIETQYF. The DNA for the CDR3 is TGTGCCAGCAGGCGGACAGGGATCGAGACCCAGTACTTC.

In its sample, this clone was seen once. The rearrangement joins TRBV4-1 to TRBJ1-1, with D possibly being TRBD1 (6 bases). The germline V gene encodes CDR1 MGHRA and CDR2 YSYEKL. This CDR3 region has 13 residues. Between the trimmed V and J ends, which lost 4 bases and 8 bases, there was a span of 14 bases. The CDR3 coding sequence is TGCGCCAGCAGCCCGGACAGTTTAACCGAAGCTTTCTTT. Translating it yields CASSPDSLTEAFF.

On this clone itself: The same CDR3 arises from other DNA sequences in this sample as well. This sequence joins TRBV20-1 and TRBJ2-1; no firm D call. CDR1 is DFQATT and CDR2 is SNEGSKA in the germline V gene (reference sequence). With 3 bases removed from V and 4 bases from J, the gap between germline ends came to 4 bases. The CDR3 sequence is 11 residues long. The CDR3 here is CSASGYNEQFF. In DNA form, the CDR3 reads TGCAGTGCTAGTGGGTACAATGAGCAGTTCTTC.

The gene calls are TRBV18 and TRBJ2-5; possibly TRBD1 or TRBD2 for D (5 bases each). This CDR3 has 14 residues. Germline-derived CDR1 and CDR2 are KGHSH and LQKENI. V was cut by 5 bases and J by 1 base, with 11 bases left in between. The CDR3 region is CASSVRDGQETQYF. CDR3 DNA: TGTGCCAGCTCAGTCCGGGACGGCCAAGAGACCCAGTACTTC.

Here the CDR3 reads CASADLETQYF. The CDR3 nucleotides read TGTGCCAGCGCTGATTTAGAGACCCAGTACTTC. V is TRBV19 and J is TRBJ2-5, with D unclear. The V end was cut by 9 bases, the J end by 4 bases, with 9 bases between. CDR1 and CDR2 from the germline V gene are LNHDA and SQIVND (reference sequence). The CDR3 length is 11 residues. Looking up the rest from reference TRBV19 and TRBJ2-5 gives the full variable domain: DGGITQSPKYLFRKEGQNVTLSCEQNLNHDAMYWYRQDPGQGLRLIYYSQIVNDFQKGDIAEGYSVSREKKESFPLTVTSAQKNPTAFYLCASADLETQYFGPGTRLLVL.

This chain uses TRBV5-5 with TRBJ2-7, with 7 bases aligning to TRBD1. Germline lookup yields CDR1 SGHKS and CDR2 YYEKEE (reference sequence). The CDR3 loop spans 16 amino acids. Trimming took 0 bases from V and 0 from J; bases not matched to a gene: 6. The CDR3 protein is CASSLVATGISYEQYF. The CDR3 DNA reads as TGTGCCAGCAGCTTGGTCGCGACAGGGATCTCCTACGAGCAGTACTTC.

The rearrangement joins TRBV28 to TRBJ1-1; TRBD1 might be the D (6 bases). The ends were cut back, 5 bases at V and 1 base at J, with 17 bases in the middle. Germline V gene lookup returns CDR1 MDHEN and CDR2 SYDVKM. This CDR3 region has 16 residues. This chain's CDR3 is CASSPSSETGNTEAFF. In nucleotides, the CDR3 is TGTGCCAGCAGTCCCTCATCTGAGACAGGGAACACTGAAGCTTTCTTT.

V is TRBV19 and J is TRBJ2-1, with D perhaps matching TRBD2 (5 bases). This CDR3 has 14 amino acids. The germline V and J ends were trimmed by 3 bases and 5 bases, with 11 bases remaining between them. Looked up from germline, CDR1 is LNHDA and CDR2 is SQIVND (reference sequence). CDR3 sequence: CASSISWRDNEQFF. DNA for the CDR3: TGTGCCAGTAGTATTAGTTGGCGGGACAATGAGCAGTTCTTC.